This TCR beta chain was documented in a study of regulatory T cells in long-lasting Graves disease. At least ten counts were recorded for this clonotype. As for time point: persistent/refractory GD, antithyroid drugs over 5 years with positive TRAb. PBMC-extracted RNA yielded the TCR library. This CDR3 has 15 residues. Per germline, CDR1 MNHEY and CDR2 SVGAGI. V was clipped by 2 bases and J by 1 base, with 11 bases between them. Libraries of TCR beta came from iRepertoire HTBI primers plus Arm-PCR of CDR3 regions. TCRdb redid the calling of the multiplex PCR reads with MiXCR, one entry per CDR3 protein. The repertoire holds 300,000 or so distinct CDR3 sequences, with about 18% as singletons.

The receptor was isolated from a female donor with Graves disease. Material: peripheral blood mononuclear cells (PBMCs), obtained when the disease was refractory, from a patient treated with antithyroid drugs. The chain employs TRBV6-5 and TRBJ1-1; D is unclear. The CDR3 DNA is TGTGCCAGCAGTTACGGCTTGGTCGCGAACACTGAAGCTTTCTTT. This sequence encodes CASSYGLVANTEAFF.